A selection of T cell receptor beta chains follows, all from one sample in a study of blood T cell repertoires in COVID-19. The table came from immunoSEQ multiplex PCR; TCRdb's copy has only in-frame clones and leaves some out. The sample lists roughly 200,000 clones, 70% to 90% occurring once. Sequencing input: PBMCs or T cells enriched from blood (not recorded which). The source of these receptors is a man in his thirties or forties who had recovered from COVID-19. Both conserved end residues are part of each CDR3. A D gene is named only where the DNA matches it firmly. Some rows mark clone size as missing; the rest say once, few, many or name a class of expanded clone.

D gene: TRBD2
V gene: TRBV5-1
clone size: NA
J gene: TRBJ2-1
CDR3 DNA: TGCGCCAGCAGCTTCGGACTAGCGGGAGTGGATGAGCAGTTCTTC
CDR3 protein: CASSFGLAGVDEQFF

D gene: TRBD2
V gene: TRBV18
clone size: NA
J gene: TRBJ2-1
CDR3 DNA: TGTGCCAGCTCACCGGGGACTAGCGGGAGCAATGAGCAGTTCTTC
CDR3 protein: CASSPGTSGSNEQFF

D gene: TRBD1
V gene: TRBV4-3
clone size: few
J gene: TRBJ1-4
CDR3 DNA: TGCGCCAGCAGCCCCCGACAGGGGGGCCGGAATGAAAAACTGTTTTTT
CDR3 protein: CASSPRQGGRNEKLFF

D gene: TRBD1
V gene: TRBV6-2/TRBV6-3
clone size: NA
J gene: TRBJ1-1
CDR3 DNA: TGTGCCAGCAGTTACTCGCGGGCAGGGGGCACTGAAGCTTTCTTT
CDR3 protein: CASSYSRAGGTEAFF

D gene: NA
V gene: TRBV30
clone size: NA
J gene: TRBJ1-3
CDR3 DNA: TGTGCCTGGAGTCAAGGAGTTTCTGGAAACACCATATATTTT
CDR3 protein: CAWSQGVSGNTIYF

D gene: NA
V gene: TRBV9
clone size: NA
J gene: TRBJ2-3
CDR3 DNA: TGTGCCAGCAGCCCCACCCTAGGAGCCCAAGATACGCAGTATTTT
CDR3 protein: CASSPTLGAQDTQYF

D gene: TRBD1
V gene: TRBV7-2
clone size: NA
J gene: TRBJ1-1
CDR3 DNA: TGTGCCAGCAGCGCCAGGGGGCGATTCACTGAAGCTTTCTTT
CDR3 protein: CASSARGRFTEAFF

D gene: TRBD1
V gene: TRBV19
clone size: NA
J gene: TRBJ1-5
CDR3 DNA: TGTGCCAGTACCGCGAATCGACAGGGGGTATATAGCAATCAGCCCCAGCATTTT
CDR3 protein: CASTANRQGVYSNQPQHF

D gene: NA
V gene: TRBV7-6
clone size: NA
J gene: TRBJ1-5
CDR3 DNA: TGTGCCAGCAGCTTAGCGGGGGGGCTCCAGCCCCAGCATTTT
CDR3 protein: CASSLAGGLQPQHF

D gene: NA
V gene: TRBV6-5
clone size: once
J gene: TRBJ1-6
CDR3 DNA: TGTGCCAGCAGTTTCAAGACAGGCAGTAATTCACCCCTCCACTTT
CDR3 protein: CASSFKTGSNSPLHF

D gene: NA
V gene: TRBV21-1
clone size: NA
J gene: TRBJ1-2
CDR3 DNA: TGTGCCAGCACCTGGGAGGCGGCTGAGATCTATGGCTACACCTTC
CDR3 protein: CASTWEAAEIYGYTF

D gene: NA
V gene: TRBV24-1
clone size: NA
J gene: TRBJ1-5
CDR3 DNA: TGTGCCACCCCTATTCCGAACAGTTATAGCAATCAGCCCCAGCATTTT
CDR3 protein: CATPIPNSYSNQPQHF

D gene: NA
V gene: TRBV27
clone size: NA
J gene: TRBJ1-5
CDR3 DNA: TGTGCCAGCAGCCCCTCGGAAGGAGAAGTCAATCAGCCCCAGCATTTT
CDR3 protein: CASSPSEGEVNQPQHF

D gene: NA
V gene: TRBV29-1
clone size: NA
J gene: TRBJ1-4
CDR3 DNA: TGCAGCGTTGAAGTCACTCCCTTTGAACTGTTTTTT
CDR3 protein: CSVEVTPFELFF

D gene: NA
V gene: TRBV5-8
clone size: once
J gene: TRBJ2-2
CDR3 DNA: TGTGCCAGCACAGGCAGGGCCCTGAACACCGGGGAGCTGTTTTTT
CDR3 protein: CASTGRALNTGELFF

D gene: TRBD1
V gene: TRBV3-1/TRBV3-2
clone size: NA
J gene: TRBJ1-3
CDR3 DNA: TGTGCCAGCAGCCAAGCCGACAGGGACTCTGGAAACACCATATATTTT
CDR3 protein: CASSQADRDSGNTIYF

D gene: NA
V gene: TRBV29-1
clone size: NA
J gene: TRBJ1-3
CDR3 DNA: TGCAGCGTCGCAGGGCACTCTGGAAACACCATATATTTT
CDR3 protein: CSVAGHSGNTIYF

D gene: NA
V gene: TRBV4-3
clone size: NA
J gene: TRBJ2-1
CDR3 DNA: TGCGCCAGCAGCACCGGGACTGGCCAAATGAATGAGCAGTTCTTC
CDR3 protein: CASSTGTGQMNEQFF

D gene: TRBD1
V gene: TRBV19
clone size: NA
J gene: TRBJ1-5
CDR3 DNA: TGTGCCAGCTCAGACAGGGGGCGGGGACAGCCCCAGCATTTT
CDR3 protein: CASSDRGRGQPQHF

D gene: NA
V gene: TRBV21-1
clone size: NA
J gene: TRBJ2-1
CDR3 DNA: TGTGCCAGCAGCAACTCGGCAGGGAAGGGATACAATGAGCAGTTCTTC
CDR3 protein: CASSNSAGKGYNEQFF

D gene: TRBD1
V gene: TRBV28
clone size: NA
J gene: TRBJ1-5
CDR3 DNA: TGTGCCAGCAGTTCAACCGGGACAGGGAAATCCAATCAGCCCCAGCATTTT
CDR3 protein: CASSSTGTGKSNQPQHF

D gene: NA
V gene: TRBV18
clone size: NA
J gene: TRBJ2-5
CDR3 DNA: TGTGCCAGCTCACCACCGGTAGGGGCTCTGGAGACCCAGTACTTC
CDR3 protein: CASSPPVGALETQYF

D gene: TRBD1
V gene: TRBV28
clone size: NA
J gene: TRBJ2-5
CDR3 DNA: TGTGCCAGCAGGGGGGGGGACAGGGCGATGGAGACCCAGTACTTC
CDR3 protein: CASRGGDRAMETQYF

D gene: NA
V gene: TRBV5-4
clone size: NA
J gene: TRBJ1-6
CDR3 DNA: TGTGCCAGCAGCTTGCAGGGAGGTTCACCCCTCCACTTT
CDR3 protein: CASSLQGGSPLHF

D gene: NA
V gene: TRBV25-1
clone size: NA
J gene: TRBJ1-6
CDR3 DNA: TGTGCCACAAGAGGGCCCTCCTATAATTCACCCCTCCACTTT
CDR3 protein: CATRGPSYNSPLHF

D gene: NA
V gene: TRBV2
clone size: NA
J gene: TRBJ2-3
CDR3 DNA: TGTGCCACCGGAGGAGGGGTTAGCACAGATACGCAGTATTTT
CDR3 protein: CATGGGVSTDTQYF

D gene: NA
V gene: TRBV5-6
clone size: NA
J gene: TRBJ1-5
CDR3 DNA: TGTGCCAGCAGCGCCGACAGGAAAAGCAATCAGCCCCAGCATTTT
CDR3 protein: CASSADRKSNQPQHF

D gene: NA
V gene: TRBV4-3
clone size: NA
J gene: TRBJ2-3
CDR3 DNA: TGCGCCAGCAGCCGATTAGAAAGGGGAGATACGCAGTATTTT
CDR3 protein: CASSRLERGDTQYF